This TCR beta chain was identified in a study of post-analysis software for immune sequencing data. Study-wide points: Five or six TRBV segments were significantly more frequent in patients than in controls. TRBV5-6, TRBV5-1 and TRBV20-1 were among these segments. Multiple sclerosis was associated with a significant reduction in normalized Chao1 diversity relative to controls.

As to this clonotype: Its antigen is not identified.

The authors incorporated unique molecular identifiers into the TCR beta cDNA libraries. About half a million cDNA molecules were recovered from an input of roughly 0.85 to 10 million T cells. TCRdb fed the PCR reads into MiXCR, producing one record per CDR3 protein. The sample includes hundreds of thousands of distinct CDR3 sequences, about 40% of them seen just once. The ends lost 4 bases at V and 1 base at J; junction bases unmatched: 7. CDR3 length: 14 residues. Germline-derived CDR1 and CDR2 are SQVTM and ANQGSEA. V and J are TRBV29-1 and TRBJ2-7; TRBD2 matches at 7 bases. The sample consisted of blood. The TCR was taken from a girl aged 5-17 years with multiple sclerosis. This chain's CDR3 is CSVGAGAGSYEQYF. CDR3 nucleotides: TGCAGCGTTGGTGCGGGAGCGGGGTCCTACGAGCAGTACTTC.